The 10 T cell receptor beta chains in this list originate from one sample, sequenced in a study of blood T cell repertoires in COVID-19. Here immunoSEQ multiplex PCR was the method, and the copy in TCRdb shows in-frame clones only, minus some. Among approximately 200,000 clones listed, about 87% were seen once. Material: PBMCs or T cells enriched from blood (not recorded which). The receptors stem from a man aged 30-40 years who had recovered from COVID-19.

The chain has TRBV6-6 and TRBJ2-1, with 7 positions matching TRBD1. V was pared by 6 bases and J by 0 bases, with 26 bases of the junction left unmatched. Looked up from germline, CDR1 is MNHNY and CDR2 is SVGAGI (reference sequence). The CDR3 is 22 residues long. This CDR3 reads CASSSMKQGTPYRQDSYNEQFF. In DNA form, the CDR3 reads TGTGCCAGCAGCTCTATGAAACAGGGGACCCCATACCGACAGGACTCCTACAATGAGCAGTTCTTC.

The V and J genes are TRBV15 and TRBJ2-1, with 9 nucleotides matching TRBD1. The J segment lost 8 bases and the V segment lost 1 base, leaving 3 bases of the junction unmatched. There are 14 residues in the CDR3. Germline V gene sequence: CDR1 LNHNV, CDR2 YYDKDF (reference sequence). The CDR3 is CATSRAGQGYEQFF. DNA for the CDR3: TGTGCCACCAGCAGAGCGGGACAGGGTTATGAGCAGTTCTTC.

CDR3 bases: TGTGCCAGCAGCTCCCCCGGGACATCCAAAAACATTCAGTACTTC. It yields the protein CASSSPGTSKNIQYF. The rearrangement uses TRBV9 and TRBJ2-4, with D perhaps TRBD1 (6 bases). V lost 4 bases and J 2 bases, leaving 13 bases between the germline ends. This CDR3 has 15 residues. CDR1 is SGDLS, CDR2 YYNGEE, per germline.

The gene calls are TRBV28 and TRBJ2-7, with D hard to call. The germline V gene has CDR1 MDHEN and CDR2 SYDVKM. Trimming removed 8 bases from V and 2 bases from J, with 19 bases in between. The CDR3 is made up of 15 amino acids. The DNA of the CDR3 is TGTGCCAGCCGTACCGTAGGAGCTAATCCCTACGAGCAGTACTTC. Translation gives CASRTVGANPYEQYF.

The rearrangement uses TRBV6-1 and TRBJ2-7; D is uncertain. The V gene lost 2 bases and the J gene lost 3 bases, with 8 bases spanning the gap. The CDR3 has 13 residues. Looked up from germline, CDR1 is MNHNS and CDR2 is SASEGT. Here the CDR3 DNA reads TGTGCCAGCAGTGAAATAGACTTCTACGAGCAGTACTTC. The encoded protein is CASSEIDFYEQYF.

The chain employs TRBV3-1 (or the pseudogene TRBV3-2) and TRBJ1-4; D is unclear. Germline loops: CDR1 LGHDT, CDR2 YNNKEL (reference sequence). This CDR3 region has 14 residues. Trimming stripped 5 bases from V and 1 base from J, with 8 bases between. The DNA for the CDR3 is TGTGCCAGCAGCTCCCGGGTAACTAATGAAAAACTGTTTTTT. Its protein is CASSSRVTNEKLFF.

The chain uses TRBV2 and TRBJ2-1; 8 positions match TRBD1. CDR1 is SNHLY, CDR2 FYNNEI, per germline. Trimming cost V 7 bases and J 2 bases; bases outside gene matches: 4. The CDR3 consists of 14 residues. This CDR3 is CASNDRGTYNEQFF. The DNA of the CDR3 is TGTGCCAGCAACGACAGGGGTACCTACAATGAGCAGTTCTTC. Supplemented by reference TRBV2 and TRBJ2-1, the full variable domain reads EPEVTQTPSHQVTQMGQEVILRCVPISNHLYFYWYRQILGQKVEFLVSFYNNEISEKSEIFDDQFSVERPDGSNFTLKIRSTKLEDSAMYFCASNDRGTYNEQFFGPGTRLTVL.

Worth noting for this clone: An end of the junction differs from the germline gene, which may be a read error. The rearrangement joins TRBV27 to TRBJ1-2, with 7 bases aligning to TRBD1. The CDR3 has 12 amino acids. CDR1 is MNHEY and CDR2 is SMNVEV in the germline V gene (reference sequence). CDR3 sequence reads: CASSSDRLRVAF. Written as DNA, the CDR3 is TGTGCCAGCAGTTCGGACAGGCTCAGGGTAGCCTTC.

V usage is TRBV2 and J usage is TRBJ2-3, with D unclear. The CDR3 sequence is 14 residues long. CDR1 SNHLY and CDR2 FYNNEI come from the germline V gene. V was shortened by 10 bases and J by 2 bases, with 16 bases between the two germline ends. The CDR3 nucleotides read TGTGCCACCACGATTCAACTCTTCACAGATACGCAGTATTTT. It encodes CATTIQLFTDTQYF.

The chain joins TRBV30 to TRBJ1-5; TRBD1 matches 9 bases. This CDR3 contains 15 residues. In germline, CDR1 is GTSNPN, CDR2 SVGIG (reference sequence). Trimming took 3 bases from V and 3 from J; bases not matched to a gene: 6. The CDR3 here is CAWSPGTGFNQPQHF. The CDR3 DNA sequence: TGTGCCTGGAGCCCCGGGACAGGGTTCAATCAGCCCCAGCATTTT.